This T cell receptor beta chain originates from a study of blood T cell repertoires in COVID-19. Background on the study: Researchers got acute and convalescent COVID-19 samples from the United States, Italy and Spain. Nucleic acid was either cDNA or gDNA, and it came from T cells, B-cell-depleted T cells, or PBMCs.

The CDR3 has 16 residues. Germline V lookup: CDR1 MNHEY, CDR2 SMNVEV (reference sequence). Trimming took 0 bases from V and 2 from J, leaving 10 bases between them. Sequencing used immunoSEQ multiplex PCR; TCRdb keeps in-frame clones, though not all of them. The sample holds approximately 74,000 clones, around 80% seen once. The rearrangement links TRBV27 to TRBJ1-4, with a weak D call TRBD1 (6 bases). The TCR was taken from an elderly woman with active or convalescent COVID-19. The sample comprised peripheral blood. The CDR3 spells CASSLSGGATNEKLFF. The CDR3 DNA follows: TGTGCCAGCAGTTTATCTGGGGGCGCCACTAATGAAAAACTGTTTTTT.